This T cell receptor beta chain was identified in a study of cytomegalovirus exposure and HLA in healthy donors. A multiplex PCR was run with 60 Vbeta primers and 13 Jbeta primers. Repertoires were generated with immunoSEQ multiplex PCR, while TCRdb's copy carries only in-frame clones and drops some. The sample includes about 82,000 clones, more than 65% of them seen just once. To note about this clone: What it binds is unknown.

CDR3 length: 15 residues. Germline assignment: CDR1 MRHNA and CDR2 SNTAGT. Trimming took 3 bases from V and 1 from J, leaving 11 bases between them. General observations from the study: Despite most TCR sequences being rare, some public TCRs occurred in many donors. According to the study, around 180 TCR beta chains were cytomegalovirus-associated.

This TCR was recovered from a man in his fifties or sixties in good health and CMV-seronegative. Sequenced sample: PBMCs. The V and J genes are TRBV6-4 and TRBJ2-3; D is unclear. In DNA form, the CDR3 reads TGTGCCAGCAGTGAAACAGCTTCCGGCACAGATACGCAGTATTTT. Translated: CASSETASGTDTQYF.